Below, one TCR beta chain is given with its context. This entry belongs to a study of control samples from healthy donors and cancer patients. The V gene's germline CDR1 is MNHNS and CDR2 SASEGT. Trimming took off 3 bases at V and 10 bases at J, with 21 bases between the two ends. The CDR3 extends over 15 amino acids. Only in-frame clones appear in the TCRdb table, and some are missing; sequencing was by immunoSEQ multiplex PCR. In the table there are about 120,000 clones, 89% of which are singletons. The V call is TRBV6-1, the J call TRBJ1-1; D gene uncertain. The sequence came from a middle-aged man in good health. Sequenced material: blood. The CDR3 reads CASSDTFAPGQAAFF. CDR3 nucleotides: TGTGCCAGCAGTGATACTTTTGCTCCTGGGCAAGCAGCTTTCTTT.